This T cell receptor (beta chain) stems from a study of blood T cell repertoires in COVID-19. At the level of the study: Acute and convalescent COVID-19 samples came from the United States, Italy and Spain. PBMCs, B-cell-depleted T cells, or T cells provided the cDNA or gDNA that made up the material.

In the original analysis: Amplification with reference gene primers provided the estimates of nucleated cell counts. Clones were sequenced by immunoSEQ multiplex PCR, and TCRdb holds only the in-frame ones, with some missing. The V and J calls and clone size were taken over from that table, and D and trimming were inferred from the DNA. The sample has roughly 160,000 clones, less than 80% seen once. Cohorts were based on clinical histories the participants reported. The CDR3 has 14 amino acids. Germline CDR1 is LGHNA and CDR2 is YSLEER. The V end lost 2 bases, the J end lost 6 bases, and 12 bases lay between the germline ends.

The material sequenced was PBMCs or T cells enriched from blood (not recorded which). The chain recombines TRBV4-3 with TRBJ2-3, with D perhaps TRBD1 (6 bases). The receptor was isolated from a woman between 70 and 85 years old in a cohort exposed to, infected with or recovered from COVID-19 (not recorded which). The CDR3 loop is CASSQLTGSDTQYF. For the CDR3, the DNA is TGCGCCAGCAGCCAACTCACAGGGAGCGATACGCAGTATTTT.